This TCR beta chain comes out of a study of blood T cell repertoires in COVID-19. Study context: Material from acute and convalescent COVID-19 was sourced from the United States, Italy and Spain. The cDNA or gDNA used as material had been derived from T cells, B-cell-depleted T cells, or PBMCs.

CDR3 length: 13 residues. Germline V gives CDR1 GTSNPN, CDR2 SVGIG (reference sequence). The junction had 7 bases not matched to a gene; V was cut back by 4 bases and J by 5 bases. Sequenced by immunoSEQ multiplex PCR; TCRdb stores in-frame clones only, minus some. The data show around 300,000 clones, around 90% seen once. The receptor was isolated from a man aged 30 to 39 who had recovered from COVID-19. The V gene is TRBV30, the J gene TRBJ1-2; 7 nucleotides align to TRBD1. Sequencing was done on a sample of PBMCs or T cells enriched from blood (not recorded which). CDR3 in amino acids: CAWKRQGSYGYTF. The CDR3 coding sequence is TGTGCCTGGAAGAGACAGGGATCATATGGCTACACCTTC.